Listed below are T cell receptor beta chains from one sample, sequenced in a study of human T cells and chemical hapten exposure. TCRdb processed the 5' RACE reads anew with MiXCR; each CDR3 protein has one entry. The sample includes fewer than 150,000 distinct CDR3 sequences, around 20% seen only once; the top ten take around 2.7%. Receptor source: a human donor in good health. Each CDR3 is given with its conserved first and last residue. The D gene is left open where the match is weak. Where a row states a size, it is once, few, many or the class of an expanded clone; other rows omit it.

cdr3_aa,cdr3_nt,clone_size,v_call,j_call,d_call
CASRGERGRAYNEQFF,TGTGCCAGCAGAGGGGAACGGGGGAGGGCCTATAATGAGCAGTTCTTC,few,TRBV27,TRBJ2-1,TRBD2
CASSLKQGTEAFF,TGTGCCAGCAGTTTGAAGCAAGGCACTGAAGCTTTCTTT,.,TRBV12-3/TRBV12-4,TRBJ1-1,.
CASSIILSGWETQYF,TGTGCCAGCAGCATTATACTGAGCGGTTGGGAGACCCAGTACTTC,few,TRBV28,TRBJ2-5,.
CASRTGTVSYNEQFF,TGTGCCAGCAGAACCGGGACAGTCTCCTACAATGAGCAGTTCTTC,.,TRBV6-6,TRBJ2-1,TRBD1
CSAWESGANVLTF,TGCAGTGCTTGGGAGTCTGGGGCCAACGTCCTGACTTTC,many,TRBV20-1,TRBJ2-6,.
CASAGDRTTDTQYF,TGTGCCAGCGCTGGGGACAGGACCACAGATACGCAGTATTTT,few,TRBV6-5,TRBJ2-3,TRBD1
CASSYAGGRSEAFF,TGTGCCAGCAGCTACGCAGGGGGCAGGTCTGAAGCTTTCTTT,few,TRBV7-2,TRBJ1-1,TRBD1
CSATVGGGWANVLTF,TGCAGTGCTACGGTGGGCGGCGGATGGGCCAACGTCCTGACTTTC,.,TRBV20-1,TRBJ2-6,.
CASSLGGDGYTF,TGTGCCAGCAGCTTGGGGGGCGATGGCTACACCTTC,few,TRBV5-6,TRBJ1-2,.
CASTRNTGELFF,TGTGCCAGCACCCGGAACACCGGGGAGCTGTTTTTT,.,TRBV28,TRBJ2-2,.
CASMQRERETQYF,TGTGCCAGCATGCAGCGGGAGAGAGAGACCCAGTACTTC,once,TRBV12-3/TRBV12-4,TRBJ2-5,TRBD2